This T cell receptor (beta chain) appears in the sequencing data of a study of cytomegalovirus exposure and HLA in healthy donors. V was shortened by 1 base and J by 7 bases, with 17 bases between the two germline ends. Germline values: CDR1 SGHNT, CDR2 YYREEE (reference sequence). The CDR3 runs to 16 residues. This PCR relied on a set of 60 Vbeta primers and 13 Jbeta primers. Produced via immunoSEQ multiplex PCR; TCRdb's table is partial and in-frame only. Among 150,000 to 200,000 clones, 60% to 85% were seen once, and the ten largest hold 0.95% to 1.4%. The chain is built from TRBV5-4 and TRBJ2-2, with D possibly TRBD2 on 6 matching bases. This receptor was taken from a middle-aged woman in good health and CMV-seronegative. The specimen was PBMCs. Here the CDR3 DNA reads TGTGCCAGCAGCTTGTCGAGGCCGGGGGAAATCGGGGAGCTGTTTTTT. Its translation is CASSLSRPGEIGELFF.